The following is a T cell receptor beta chain sequence with its context. This clone has at least ten counts. Its cognate antigen has yet to be identified. No base quality information exists; no much larger clone differs at one position. CDR1 and CDR2, looked up from the germline V gene, are SGHAT and FQNNGV. V loses 6 bases at its end and J loses 3 bases; junction bases beyond the gene matches: 5. From its cysteine to its phenylalanine, the CDR3 spans 13 amino acids. Only the CDR3 portion is preserved as DNA: 39 bases, with reading frame beginning at the first base. A second Seattle source provided samples from volunteer blood donors who had recovered from COVID-19. Collaborating institutions collected whole blood in K2EDTA tubes following their own protocols. For TCRbeta analysis, collaborator samples were shipped as frozen whole blood, as isolated PBMCs, or as DNA extracted from either sample type.

The immunoSEQ Assay, a bias-controlled multiplex PCR, was used to amplify TCRbeta CDR3 regions from genomic DNA. The original pipeline was this. The number of nucleated cells in each sample was estimated from the amplification of reference gene primers within the assay. To quantify the absolute abundance of each unique TCRbeta CDR3 rearrangement, sequence reads were collapsed and filtered. For each sample, productive Simpson clonality was calculated as the square root of Simpson's diversity index over productive rearrangements. TCRdb stores this immuneACCESS table with in-frame sequences only. Part of the clones is absent; in the studies checked, under half of the shortfall reflects unresolved V genes, and no reason is known for the rest. The DNA gave D and trimming, while V, J and clone size come from that table. The sample table contains fewer than 300,000 clones; only one count was recorded for 88% of them. The ten top clones hold roughly 3.9% of the sample.

This sample stems from a study of blood T cell repertoires in COVID-19 (TCRdb year 2020). Concerning the study at large: Collaborator samples came from the United States, Italy and Spain and covered acute and convalescent phases of COVID-19. Samples came from the ongoing ImmuneRACE study (first 160 participants) plus 1,254 subjects from 6 global collaborators. The material from the prospective study consisted of cDNA or gDNA derived from T cells, B-cell-depleted T cells, or PBMCs. The repertoires were released in a freely available public database intended as a resource for research on the immune response to SARS-CoV-2. Subjects who had been exposed to COVID-19, were actively infected with it, or had recovered from it provided the deeply sampled blood TCRbeta repertoires that made up the dataset. The sample metadata nearly always contained a de-identified subject ID, COVID-19 status, age in years and sex. Where available, HLA class I and class II types were taken from metadata supplied by the sample provider and were not determined by assay-based typing.

What the research found in general, with its limitations: Clinical and demographic metadata were provided uncurated, with the amount varying by source and participant.

Sequencing input: peripheral blood. The rearranged chain carries TRBV11-2 and TRBJ2-7; the central 7 bases match TRBD1. The source of this sequence is a man aged 60-69 years who had recovered from COVID-19. The CDR3 has the sequence CASRFTGDYEQYF. The DNA sequence follows: TGTGCCAGCAGATTTACAGGGGACTACGAGCAGTACTTC.